This T cell receptor beta chain came from a study of blood T cells in healthy people across ages. Germline CDR1 reads LGHNA; CDR2 reads YNFKEQ. J gave up 3 bases and V 1 base, and 12 bases lay outside the gene matches. There are 18 residues in the CDR3. Alongside a J-beta primer mix, a sample-barcoded 5' primer served in a second PCR lasting about 7 to 11 cycles. A template-switch adaptor that had 12 random nucleotides put a tag on each cDNA molecule. TCRdb reprocessed the 5' RACE reads via MiXCR and lists one record per CDR3 protein. Here the sample spans some 710,000 distinct CDR3 sequences, more than 35% being singletons. Regarding this clonotype: Antigen: not known.

Peripheral blood samples of 7.5 to 10 milliliters were drawn from each donor. Study-level points and caveats: Getting older went along with TCR beta diversity per million T cells dropping roughly linearly. The long-lived group displayed more naive CD4+ cells, plus higher diversity, than the aged donors did.

J is TRBJ2-3 and V is TRBV4-2, with 8 bases aligning to TRBD2. Sequenced material: blood. The sequence came from a man at least 80 years old in good health. The CDR3: CASSQGLAGTIGTDTQYF. In DNA, the CDR3 is TGTGCCAGCAGCCAAGGTCTAGCGGGTACCATAGGGACAGATACGCAGTATTTT.